This T cell receptor beta chain was found in a study of long-term antiretroviral therapy in people with HIV. Germline-derived CDR1 and CDR2 are MDHEN and SYDVKM. CDR3 size: 14 residues. The V end was cut by 3 bases, the J end by 4 bases, with 10 bases between. There are a few counts of this clone. No antigen is known for it. Survey-level resolution applied to immunoSEQ assay v3.0. Measured with immunoSEQ multiplex PCR; TCRdb has only the in-frame clones, and not every one. Here the sample spans some 35,000 clones, around 74% being singletons. General study findings and limits: Collection of the blood, which took place between the mid-2000s and the late 2010s, possibly occurred under older ART regimens. Investigators report no available data on ART adherence, viral resistance or therapy changes.

This sequence was found in a man aged 50 or older with HIV. The chain combines TRBV28 with TRBJ1-5; TRBD1 might be the D (6 bases). This specimen consisted of unsorted PBMCs, obtained 3 years after starting antiretroviral therapy. The DNA for the CDR3 is TGTGCCAGCAGTTTGTGGCAGGGGAATCAGCCCCAGCATTTT. It codes for CASSLWQGNQPQHF. Filled out from reference TRBV28 and TRBJ1-5, the complete variable domain reads DVKVTQSSRYLVKRTGEKVFLECVQDMDHENMFWYRQDPGLGLRLIYFSYDVKMKEKGDIPEGYSVSREKKERFSLILESASTNQTSMYLCASSLWQGNQPQHFGDGTRLSIL.